Listed below are T cell receptor beta chains from one sample, sequenced in a study of shared clonotypes between healthy human individuals. Sequencing used immunoSEQ multiplex PCR; TCRdb keeps in-frame clones, though not all of them. The sample records about 2.1 million clones, about 92% being singletons. Sequencing used naive CD8+ T cells from PBMCs. These receptor sequences come from a young man in good health. Some clones in this sample may be carry-over from other donors' samples. CDR3s include the opening cysteine and the closing phenylalanine or tryptophan. Fields, in order: clone size, J gene, V gene, D gene, CDR3 DNA, CDR3 protein. A D gene is named only where the DNA matches it firmly. Clone size, where shown, is once, few, many, or a class for clones that have expanded.

>NA|TRBJ2-3|TRBV21-1|NA
TGTGCCAGCAGCATCCACTCAGATACGCAGTATTTT
CASSIHSDTQYF
>NA|TRBJ2-7|TRBV13|NA
TGTGCCAGCAGCTTAGGGATCGGGCGGGAGCAGTACTTC
CASSLGIGREQYF
>NA|TRBJ2-4|TRBV6-1|TRBD2
TGTGCCAGCAGTGAAATGACGGGAGGGGTTCTAGCCAAAAACATTCAGTACTTC
CASSEMTGGVLAKNIQYF
>NA|TRBJ1-2|TRBV29-1|NA
TGCAGCGTTATGAGGTACTATGGCTACACCTTC
CSVMRYYGYTF
>NA|TRBJ2-7|TRBV27|TRBD1
TGTGCCAGCAGTTTATCCCGGGACAGGAGTTACTACGAGCAGTACTTC
CASSLSRDRSYYEQYF
>NA|TRBJ2-7|TRBV6-1|TRBD2
TGTGCCAGCTCGCACTGGGGGAGGGAAACCTACGAGCAGTACTTC
CASSHWGRETYEQYF
>once|TRBJ1-3|TRBV28|NA
TGTGCCAGCAGTTTAACAGGATTATCTGGAAACACCATATATTTT
CASSLTGLSGNTIYF
>once|TRBJ2-7|TRBV7-8|TRBD2
TGTGCCAGCAGCCCGGGACTAGCGGGAGGGAGGGCCTACGAGCAGTACTTC
CASSPGLAGGRAYEQYF
>few|TRBJ1-1|TRBV30|NA
TGTGCCCGTCGGGGGTTCACTGAAGCTTTCTTT
CARRGFTEAFF
>NA|TRBJ1-2|TRBV9|TRBD1
TGTGCCAGCAGCGAGGGACGTGGGGGGTTGGACAGGGAAGAGGATGGCTACACCTTC
CASSEGRGGLDREEDGYTF
>NA|TRBJ2-7|TRBV9|TRBD1
TGTGCCAGCAGCGTAGGGACAGGGACTTACGGACAGTACTTC
CASSVGTGTYGQYF
>NA|TRBJ2-7|TRBV6-5|NA
TGTGCCAGCAGTTACTCTAAAGGAACTTACTACGAGCAGTACTTC
CASSYSKGTYYEQYF
>NA|TRBJ2-1|TRBV4-1|TRBD2
TGCGCCAGCAGCCAGCCGGGACTAGGCTCCTACAATGAGCAGTTCTTC
CASSQPGLGSYNEQFF
>NA|TRBJ1-1|TRBV30|NA
TGTGCCTGGGGGACGGTGAACACTGAAGCTTTCTTT
CAWGTVNTEAFF
>few|TRBJ1-1|TRBV30|NA
TGTGCCTGGAGTGCCGGGGATGACACTGAAGCTTTCTTT
CAWSAGDDTEAFF
>NA|TRBJ2-1|TRBV10-3|NA
TGTGCCATCACCATTAAGAATGAGCAGTTCTTC
CAITIKNEQFF
>NA|TRBJ1-1|TRBV6-1|NA
TGTGCCAGCAGTGAAGCGTTAACCTGGCCCACTGAAGCTTTCTTT
CASSEALTWPTEAFF
>NA|TRBJ2-2|TRBV5-1|NA
TGCGCCAGCAGCTTGGGTTGGGCCGGGGGCACCGGGGAGCTGTTTTTT
CASSLGWAGGTGELFF
>NA|TRBJ2-1|TRBV4-1|NA
TGCGCCAGCAGCCTCCCGGGTTTCTCAGGAATCGGTAGCTACAATGAGCAGTTCTTC
CASSLPGFSGIGSYNEQFF
>NA|TRBJ2-7|TRBV28|NA
TGTGCCAGCAGTTATGCGTGGGACGGAGAGACCTACGAGCAGTACTTC
CASSYAWDGETYEQYF
>once|TRBJ2-3|TRBV28|NA
TGTGCCAGCACGTTTCAGGGGCTATTTCCCACAGATACGCAGTATTTT
CASTFQGLFPTDTQYF
>NA|TRBJ2-7|TRBV9|TRBD2
TGTGCCAGCAGCGTTAGCGGGAGAGAGGACGAGCAGTACTTC
CASSVSGREDEQYF
>NA|TRBJ2-1|TRBV6-5|NA
TGTGCCAGCAGTTACTCAGAGTCGGGTGAGCAGTTCTTC
CASSYSESGEQFF
>few|TRBJ2-1|TRBV7-9|NA
TGTGCCAGCAGCTTACCTGTCAATGAGCAGTTCTTC
CASSLPVNEQFF
>NA|TRBJ2-2|TRBV7-9|TRBD2
TGTGCCAGCAGCTTATGGTCTAGCGGCACCGGGGAGCTGTTTTTT
CASSLWSSGTGELFF
>NA|TRBJ2-7|TRBV14|NA
TGTGCCAGCAGCCTACTGACTAGTGCAGACGAGCAGTACTTC
CASSLLTSADEQYF
>NA|TRBJ1-2|TRBV4-1|NA
TGCGCCAGCAGCCTAGGGTCGCTGACTAACTATGGCTACACCTTC
CASSLGSLTNYGYTF
>NA|TRBJ2-3|TRBV4-2|TRBD2
TGTGCCAGCAGCCAAGTACGGCGGGAGGGGGGAACAGATACGCAGTATTTT
CASSQVRREGGTDTQYF
>NA|TRBJ1-2|TRBV14|NA
TGTGCCAGCAGCCAGGGGGCCTATGGCTACACCTTC
CASSQGAYGYTF
>NA|TRBJ2-3|TRBV4-3|NA
TGCGCCAGCAGCCAACGCACAGGCACAGATACGCAGTATTTT
CASSQRTGTDTQYF
>once|TRBJ2-7|TRBV4-1|TRBD1
TGCGCCAGCAGCCAAGAAAGAGGGGGACAGTCCTACGAGCAGTACTTC
CASSQERGGQSYEQYF
>NA|TRBJ2-7|TRBV11-2|NA
TGTGCCAGCAGCTTAGTAGGAGGCTCCTACGAGCAGTACTTC
CASSLVGGSYEQYF